The 7 T cell receptor beta chains reported below all come from one sample, sequenced in a study of cytomegalovirus exposure and HLA in healthy donors. With 60 Vbeta and 13 Jbeta primers, the PCR was carried out. Using immunoSEQ multiplex PCR, the repertoire was profiled, and TCRdb retains in-frame clones only, with some absent. The data show 85,000 to 130,000 clones, with about 80% seen just once and roughly 4% held by the top ten. The sequenced material came from PBMCs. These TCRs come from a female donor in good health and CMV-seropositive.

The chain couples TRBV10-1 to TRBJ2-4, with a tentative D call TRBD1 (5 bases). CDR1 is WNHNN, CDR2 SYGVQD, per germline (reference sequence). Trimming left V 0 bases short and J 12 bases short, with 12 bases between. The length of the CDR3 is 13 residues. The CDR3 sequence is CASSESGLDSQYF. The CDR3 coding sequence is TGCGCCAGCAGTGAGTCGGGGCTTGACAGTCAGTACTTC.

The chain uses TRBV27 and TRBJ2-7; 9 bases map to TRBD1. Germline V gene data show CDR1 as MNHEY and CDR2 as SMNVEV (reference sequence). Germline trimming cut 6 bases from V and 5 bases from J; bases unmatched to any gene: 14. The CDR3 has 16 residues. CDR3 sequence: CASSPWGTGKSHEQYF. The CDR3 region has the DNA TGTGCCAGCAGCCCCTGGGGGACAGGGAAATCCCACGAGCAGTACTTC.

This chain links TRBV5-1 with TRBJ2-7, with 9 bases identical to TRBD1. Unmatched junction bases numbered 7, after V lost 0 bases and J lost 6 bases. Germline assignment: CDR1 SGHRS and CDR2 YFSETQ. CDR3 size: 15 residues. This CDR3 is CASSLVGQGSSEQYF. As DNA, the CDR3 is TGCGCCAGCAGCTTGGTGGGACAGGGTTCTTCCGAGCAGTACTTC.

The rearrangement links TRBV19 to TRBJ2-1; 8 bases are a match to TRBD2. CDR1 LNHDA and CDR2 SQIVND come from the germline V gene (reference sequence). This CDR3 region has 15 residues. The ends lost 4 bases at V and 8 bases at J; junction bases unmatched: 10. The CDR3 region has the DNA TGTGCCAGTAGTACCGGGGGGGCCCGAGGGGATGAGCAGTTCTTC. Amino acid sequence: CASSTGGARGDEQFF.

The V call is TRBV9, the J call TRBJ1-1; D might be TRBD1 (6 bases). Deletions cut 4 bases from V and 6 bases from J, with 19 bases between. CDR1 is SGDLS and CDR2 is YYNGEE in the germline V gene. The CDR3 covers 15 residues. CDR3 DNA sequence: TGTGCCAGCAGCTCTCCCGGGACAAGCGGACCTGAAGCTTTCTTT. Translated: CASSSPGTSGPEAFF.

This clone was seen only a few times. Other DNA variants within this sample encode the same CDR3. The J gene is TRBJ2-5, the V gene TRBV4-2; 9 bases align to TRBD2. Germline CDR1 is LGHNA and CDR2 is YNFKEQ. J gave up 2 bases and V 3 bases, and 1 base lay outside the gene matches. The CDR3 is 14 amino acids. The CDR3 sequence: CASSQLAGQETQYF. The CDR3 DNA follows: TGTGCCAGCAGCCAGCTAGCGGGGCAAGAGACCCAGTACTTC.

V and J are TRBV7-9 and TRBJ1-6; the D is unclear. This CDR3 has 13 residues. V was trimmed by 5 bases and J by 7 bases, leaving 9 bases between them. Germline V gives CDR1 SEHNR, CDR2 FQNEAQ (reference sequence). Written as DNA, the CDR3 is TGTGCCAGCAGCCTGACACCGAATTCACCCCTCCACTTT. It encodes CASSLTPNSPLHF.